One and the same sample provided the 9 T cell receptor beta chains below, sequenced in a study of somatic mutations in cytotoxic T cells in rheumatoid arthritis. This table comes from immunoSEQ multiplex PCR, and its TCRdb copy is limited to in-frame clones, with some not included. This sample yields 8,000 to 8,500 clones, of which 70% to 80% are seen a single time; over 35% belongs to the top ten. Sequenced material: CD8+ T cells sorted from blood. The receptors come from an adult with rheumatoid arthritis.

The rearrangement uses TRBV12-5 and TRBJ2-1, with D tentatively TRBD1 (6 bases). This CDR3 spans 13 amino acids. Trimming shortened V by 2 bases and J by 10 bases, and 12 bases separated the two germline ends. The germline CDR1 and CDR2 sequences are LGHNT and FRNRAP. CDR3 DNA: TGTGCTAGTGGTTTGCCCCCGGGGACAGAGCAGTTCTTC. Its protein is CASGLPPGTEQFF.

This chain joins TRBV11-2 and TRBJ2-7, with D perhaps matching TRBD1 (6 bases). The CDR3 is 16 residues long. Germline loops: CDR1 SGHAT, CDR2 FQNNGV. Trimming removed 0 bases at V and 2 bases at J, with 14 bases between. Here the CDR3 reads CASSLEAGTSTYEQYF. The CDR3 DNA reads TGTGCCAGCAGCTTAGAAGCCGGGACATCTACCTACGAGCAGTACTTC. Filled out from reference TRBV11-2 and TRBJ2-7, the complete variable domain reads EAGVAQSPRYKIIEKRQSVAFWCNPISGHATLYWYQQILGQGPKLLIQFQNNGVVDDSQLPKDRFSAERLKGVDSTLKIQPAKLEDSAVYLCASSLEAGTSTYEQYFGPGTRLTVT.

This clone showed up just a few times. The rearrangement joins TRBV30 to TRBJ1-6; D gene ambiguous. CDR1 GTSNPN and CDR2 SVGIG come from the germline V gene (reference sequence). The CDR3 is 13 amino acids. CDR3 amino acids: CAYSAGNNSPLHF. CDR3 nucleotide sequence: TGTGCTTACTCTGCGGGGAATAATTCACCCCTCCACTTT.

The genes are TRBV9 and TRBJ2-7, with 9 bases lining up with TRBD1. The V gene end was trimmed by 3 bases and the J gene end by 2 bases; junction bases not matched to a gene: 6. Germline CDR1 SGDLS, CDR2 YYNGEE. This CDR3 comprises 15 residues. Here the CDR3 reads CASSEEGTGTYEQYF. The CDR3 bases are TGTGCCAGCAGCGAAGAGGGGACAGGGACCTACGAGCAGTACTTC.

This chain joins TRBV7-3 and TRBJ2-7, with TRBD2 as a possible D gene (6 bases). Looked up from germline, CDR1 is SGHTA and CDR2 is FQGTGA. V shed 5 bases and J shed 2 bases, with 16 bases lying between them. This CDR3 has 15 residues. CDR3 in amino acids: CASSPSGLHTYEQYF. The CDR3 nucleotides read TGTGCCAGCAGCCCTTCCGGACTACACACCTACGAGCAGTACTTC.

DNA of the CDR3: TGCAGCCCCAGGGTTCGGACCGCCGGAGCGGGCTACACCTTC. Translated: CSPRVRTAGAGYTF. The J gene is TRBJ1-2, the V gene TRBV29-1; the D gene is possibly TRBD1 (5 bases). The CDR3 has 14 residues. The V and J ends lost 8 bases and 8 bases respectively, with 24 bases between them. Per germline, CDR1 SQVTM and CDR2 ANQGSEA.

Sample share makes this clone medium-sized. The chain links TRBV9 to TRBJ1-6, with D perhaps TRBD1 (5 bases). Germline CDR1 is SGDLS and CDR2 is YYNGEE. CDR3 size: 15 residues. V was shortened by 0 bases and J by 8 bases, with 12 bases between the two germline ends. The CDR3 loop reads CASSVGVRVDSPLHF. Here the CDR3 DNA reads TGTGCCAGCAGCGTAGGGGTCAGGGTCGATTCACCCCTCCACTTT.

The genes are TRBV5-6 and TRBJ2-7; 11 nucleotides align to TRBD2. This CDR3 contains 15 residues. Germline CDR1 and CDR2: SGHDT and YYEEEE. Germline trimming cut 4 bases from V and 4 bases from J; bases unmatched to any gene: 7. For the CDR3, the DNA is TGTGCCAGCAGCGCCCCGGGACTAGCGGAATACGAGCAGTACTTC. Translation gives CASSAPGLAEYEQYF.

V and J are TRBV20-1 and TRBJ2-1, with D tentatively TRBD1 or TRBD2 (5 bases each). CDR3 length equals 11 residues. CDR1 DFQATT and CDR2 SNEGSKA come from the germline V gene (reference sequence). V lost 7 bases, J lost 6 bases, and 10 bases lay in between. In DNA form, the CDR3 reads TGCAGTGTCCGGGGACCCAATGAGCAGTTCTTC. Translating it yields CSVRGPNEQFF.